This paragraph reports one T cell receptor (beta chain). Its antigen has not been determined. No much larger clone is present one base from it, and per-base qualities are unavailable. For CDR1 and CDR2, the germline V gene (reference sequence) lists SEHNR and FQNEAQ. From V the trimming removes 5 bases and from J it removes 1 base, while the gene matches leave 6 bases of the junction unaccounted for. The CDR3 has 15 amino acids, counting the end cysteine and phenylalanine. Solely the CDR3 DNA is kept, with 45 bases framed from the first base. Libraries were constructed by the immunoSEQ multiplex PCR assay. The table was pulled from immuneACCESS by TCRdb, which kept in-frame rearrangements only. Such tables lose some clones; where checked, under half of the loss comes from unresolved V genes, and the rest has no known cause. Within this sample are tens of thousands of clones, with roughly 89% of them counted one time only. In total, the top ten clones hold roughly 1.1% of the sample.

This entry belongs to a study of T cell changes during pregnancy in multiple sclerosis (dated by TCRdb to between 2018 and 2021). About the investigation overall: The study looked at changes in the T cell repertoire across pregnancy in women with multiple sclerosis.

Sample: CD4+ T cells from peripheral blood mononuclear cells, taken in the first trimester of pregnancy. The rearrangement combines TRBV7-9 with TRBJ2-5; TRBD2 fits 8 bases in the junction. This TCR was sampled from a female donor with multiple sclerosis, enrolled in a pregnancy study. The CDR3 loop reads CASSRRGGPQETQYF. The DNA reads as follows: TGTGCCAGCAGCCGACGGGGGGGGCCCCAAGAGACCCAGTACTTC.